This TCR beta chain was retrieved from a study of blood T cell repertoires in COVID-19. Method: immunoSEQ multiplex PCR; TCRdb's copy keeps in-frame clones and lacks some. The table includes some 220,000 clones, approximately 86% detected once. J was trimmed by 7 bases and V by 7 bases; bases with no gene match: 9. Germline V gene sequence: CDR1 SQVTM, CDR2 ANQGSEA. The CDR3 totals 13 residues. This clonotype was obtained from a human donor in a cohort sampled during active COVID-19. J is TRBJ1-5 and V is TRBV29-1; 8 bases line up with TRBD1. The sample comprised peripheral blood. In nucleotides, the CDR3 is TGCAGCGCCAGGACAGGGCAAGACCAGCCCCAGCATTTT. Translated, it gives CSARTGQDQPQHF.